This T cell receptor beta chain is from a study of control samples from healthy donors and cancer patients (dated by TCRdb to between 2020 and 2021). This clone was detected once. Its target antigen remains unknown. Nothing much larger sits one base from this clone, and base qualities are not available. The germline V gene (reference sequence) yields GTSNPN for CDR1 and SVGIG for CDR2. V is trimmed back by 2 bases and J by 0 bases, and the junction contains 5 bases that no gene match accounts for. The CDR3 runs 16 residues from the cysteine to the phenylalanine. CDR3 DNA is the only sequence kept; it has 48 bases, read in frame from the first base. Libraries came from the immunoSEQ multiplex PCR assay. TCRdb retrieved this table from immuneACCESS and kept in-frame rearrangements only. Not all clones are present; in checked studies, unresolved V genes account for under half, and no reason is known for the remainder. For this sample the table gives around 150,000 clones, of which nearly 96% were detected only once. The top ten constitute approximately 0.93% of the sample.

The V gene is TRBV30 and the J gene is TRBJ2-4, and 9 junction bases match TRBD1. The material sequenced was blood. This TCR was recovered from a woman aged 25 to 45 in good health. The bases read TGTGCCTGGAGTAGAACAGGGGGCGAAGCCAAAAACATTCAGTACTTC. It specifies CAWSRTGGEAKNIQYF.